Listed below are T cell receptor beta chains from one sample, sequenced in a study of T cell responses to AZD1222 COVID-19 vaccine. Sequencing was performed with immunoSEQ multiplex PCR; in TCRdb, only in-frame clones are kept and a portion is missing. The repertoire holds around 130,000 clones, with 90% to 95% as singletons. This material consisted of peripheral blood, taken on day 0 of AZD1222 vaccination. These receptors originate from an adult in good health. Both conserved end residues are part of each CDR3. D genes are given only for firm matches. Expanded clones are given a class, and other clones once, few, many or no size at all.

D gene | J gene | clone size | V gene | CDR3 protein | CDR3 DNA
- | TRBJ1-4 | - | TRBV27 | CASSSGLATNEKLFF | TGTGCCAGCAGTTCCGGACTCGCAACTAATGAAAAACTGTTTTTT
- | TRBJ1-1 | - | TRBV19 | CASSFQVNTEAFF | TGTGCCAGTAGTTTCCAAGTGAACACTGAAGCTTTCTTT
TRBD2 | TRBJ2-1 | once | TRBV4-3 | CASSQVQGLDNEQFF | TGCGCCAGCAGCCAAGTACAGGGACTAGACAATGAGCAGTTCTTC
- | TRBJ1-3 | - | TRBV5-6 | CASSPVGSGNTIYF | TGTGCCAGCAGCCCGGTGGGGTCAGGAAACACCATATATTTT
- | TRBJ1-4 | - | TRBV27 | CASSSPSQGNEKLFF | TGTGCCAGCAGTTCCCCGAGTCAAGGGAATGAAAAACTGTTTTTT
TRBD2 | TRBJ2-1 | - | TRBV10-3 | CATLAGGYNEQFF | TGTGCCACCTTAGCGGGAGGTTACAATGAGCAGTTCTTC
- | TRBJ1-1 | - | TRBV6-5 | CASSSSGTEAFF | TGTGCCAGCAGTTCCTCGGGGACTGAAGCTTTCTTT
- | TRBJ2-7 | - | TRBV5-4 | CASSLVPGMGSYEQYF | TGTGCCAGCAGCTTGGTTCCGGGGATGGGTTCCTACGAGCAGTACTTC
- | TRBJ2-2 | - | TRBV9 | CASSVVGRGSGELFF | TGTGCCAGCAGCGTAGTAGGAAGGGGCTCCGGGGAGCTGTTTTTT
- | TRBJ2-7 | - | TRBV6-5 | CASRPGGGTYEQYF | TGTGCCAGCAGGCCTGGTGGGGGGACCTACGAGCAGTACTTC
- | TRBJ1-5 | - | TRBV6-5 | CASSQGFRQPQHF | TGTGCCAGCAGCCAAGGATTTCGGCAGCCCCAGCATTTT
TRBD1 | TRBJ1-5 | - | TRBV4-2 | CASSQVGVNDRAQHF | TGTGCCAGCAGCCAAGTTGGTGTCAACGACAGGGCCCAGCATTTT
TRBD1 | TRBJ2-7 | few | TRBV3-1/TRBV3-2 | CASSQAAGGEQYF | TGTGCCAGCAGCCAAGCAGCAGGGGGCGAGCAGTACTTC
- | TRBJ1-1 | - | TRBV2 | CASSEALRAGKVFF | TGTGCCAGCAGTGAAGCGCTTCGGGCAGGGAAAGTTTTCTTT
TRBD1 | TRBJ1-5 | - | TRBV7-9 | CASSLGPDRVGNQPQHF | TGTGCCAGCAGCTTAGGGCCGGACAGGGTTGGCAATCAGCCCCAGCATTTT
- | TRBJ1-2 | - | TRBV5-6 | CASSLWDGYGYTF | TGTGCCAGCAGCTTGTGGGACGGCTATGGCTACACCTTC
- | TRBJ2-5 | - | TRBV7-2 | CASSSRRWEETQYF | TGTGCCAGCAGCTCAAGGCGGTGGGAAGAGACCCAGTACTTC
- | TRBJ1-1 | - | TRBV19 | CASSSRQGIMNTEAFF | TGTGCCAGTAGTTCTAGGCAGGGAATCATGAACACTGAAGCTTTCTTT
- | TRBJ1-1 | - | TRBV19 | CASTLGARMNTEAFF | TGTGCCAGTACCCTGGGGGCCCGGATGAACACTGAAGCTTTCTTT
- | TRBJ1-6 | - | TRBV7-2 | CASSLQAAETNSPLHF | TGTGCCAGCAGCTTACAGGCCGCGGAGACTAATTCACCCCTCCACTTT
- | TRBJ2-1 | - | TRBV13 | CASSSPGFGQFF | TGTGCCAGCAGCTCGCCGGGCTTCGGGCAGTTCTTC
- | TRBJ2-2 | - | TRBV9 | CASSPSGRFTGELFF | TGTGCCAGCAGCCCATCCGGGCGTTTCACCGGGGAGCTGTTTTTT
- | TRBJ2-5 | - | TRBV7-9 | CASSFAAQETQYF | TGTGCCAGCAGCTTTGCGGCTCAAGAGACCCAGTACTTC
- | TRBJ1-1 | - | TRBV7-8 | CASSPGHSFMNTEAFF | TGTGCCAGCAGCCCGGGACATTCTTTCATGAACACTGAAGCTTTCTTT
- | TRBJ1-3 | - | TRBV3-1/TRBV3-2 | CASSPSSPYSGNTIYF | TGTGCCAGCAGCCCCTCCTCTCCATACTCTGGAAACACCATATATTTT
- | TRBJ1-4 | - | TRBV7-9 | CASTPFGTAEEKLFF | TGTGCCAGCACCCCTTTCGGGACGGCCGAAGAAAAACTGTTTTTT
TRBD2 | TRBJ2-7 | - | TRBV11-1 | CASSPGQRGSYEQYF | TGTGCCAGCAGCCCGGGCCAGCGGGGCTCCTACGAGCAGTACTTC
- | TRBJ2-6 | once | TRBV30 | CAWSTGLSGANVLTF | TGTGCCTGGAGTACCGGACTCTCTGGGGCCAACGTCCTGACTTTC
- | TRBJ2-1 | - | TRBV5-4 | CASSFRQSALYNEQFF | TGTGCCAGCAGCTTTAGGCAGTCGGCTTTATACAATGAGCAGTTCTTC
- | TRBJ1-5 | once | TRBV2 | CASSELGLGQPQHF | TGTGCCAGCAGTGAATTAGGGTTGGGTCAGCCCCAGCATTTT
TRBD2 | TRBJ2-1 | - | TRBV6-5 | CASSTTGTSGREQFF | TGTGCCAGCAGCACTACCGGGACTAGCGGGAGAGAGCAGTTCTTC
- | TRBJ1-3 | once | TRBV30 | CAWSDSSGNTIYF | TGTGCCTGGAGTGACAGCTCTGGAAACACCATATATTTT
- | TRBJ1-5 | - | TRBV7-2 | CASSLVQYSNQPQHF | TGTGCCAGCAGCTTAGTTCAATATAGCAATCAGCCCCAGCATTTT
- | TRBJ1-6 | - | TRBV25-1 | CASTLAVYNSPLHF | TGTGCCAGCACCCTGGCCGTCTATAATTCACCCCTCCACTTT
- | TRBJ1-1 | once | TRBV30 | CAWSVLKNTEAFF | TGTGCCTGGAGTGTACTGAAGAACACTGAAGCTTTCTTT
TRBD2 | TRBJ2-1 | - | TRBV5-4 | CASSLDSGSTNEQFF | TGTGCCAGCAGCTTAGACAGCGGGAGTACCAATGAGCAGTTCTTC
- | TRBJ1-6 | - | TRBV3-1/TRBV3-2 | CASSQDQGKSPLHF | TGTGCCAGCAGCCAAGATCAGGGGAAGTCACCCCTCCACTTT
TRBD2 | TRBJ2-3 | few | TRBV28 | CASAGGADTQYF | TGTGCCAGCGCGGGAGGTGCAGATACGCAGTATTTT
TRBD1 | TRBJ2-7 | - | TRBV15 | CATSWDRGSYEQYF | TGTGCCACCAGCTGGGACAGGGGCTCCTACGAGCAGTACTTC
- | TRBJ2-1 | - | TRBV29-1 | CSVVPNEQFF | TGCAGCGTTGTCCCCAATGAGCAGTTCTTC
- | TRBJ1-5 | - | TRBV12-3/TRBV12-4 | CASSLEGRQPQHF | TGTGCCAGCAGTTTAGAGGGAAGGCAGCCCCAGCATTTT
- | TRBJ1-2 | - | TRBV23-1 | CASSQSVTLYGYTF | TGCGCCAGCAGTCAATCTGTAACCCTCTATGGCTACACCTTC
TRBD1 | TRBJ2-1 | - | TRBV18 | CASSPLPQGVNNEQFF | TGTGCCAGCTCACCACTTCCTCAGGGGGTAAACAATGAGCAGTTCTTC
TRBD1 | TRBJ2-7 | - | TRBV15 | CATSSWTGDSSYEQYF | TGTGCCACCAGCAGCTGGACAGGCGATAGCTCCTACGAGCAGTACTTC
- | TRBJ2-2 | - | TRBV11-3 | CASSQGVLGELFF | TGTGCCAGCAGTCAGGGTGTGCTGGGGGAGCTGTTTTTT
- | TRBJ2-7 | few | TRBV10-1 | CASLYRDHYEQYF | TGCGCCAGCCTATACCGGGACCACTACGAGCAGTACTTC
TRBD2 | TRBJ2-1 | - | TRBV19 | CASTPGLAVHPFNEQFF | TGTGCCAGTACCCCGGGACTAGCGGTCCACCCCTTCAATGAGCAGTTCTTC
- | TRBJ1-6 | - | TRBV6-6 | CASSYFAYNSPLHF | TGTGCCAGCAGTTACTTTGCTTATAATTCACCCCTCCACTTT
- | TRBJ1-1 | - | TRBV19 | CASSIGSTEAFF | TGTGCCAGTAGTATAGGGAGTACTGAAGCTTTCTTT
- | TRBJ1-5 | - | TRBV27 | CASSINAVQPQHF | TGTGCCAGCAGTATAAACGCAGTTCAGCCCCAGCATTTT
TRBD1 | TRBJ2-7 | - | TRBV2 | CASRTGGSYEQYF | TGTGCCAGCAGGACAGGGGGCTCCTACGAGCAGTACTTC
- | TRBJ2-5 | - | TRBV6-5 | CASSYPGTETQYF | TGTGCCAGCAGTTACCCGGGGACGGAGACCCAGTACTTC
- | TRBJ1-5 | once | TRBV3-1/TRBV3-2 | CASSQDSRPSNQPQHF | TGTGCCAGCAGCCAAGATTCGCGGCCTAGCAATCAGCCCCAGCATTTT
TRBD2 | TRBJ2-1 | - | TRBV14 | CASSRLAGGYNEQFF | TGTGCCAGCAGCCGGCTAGCGGGAGGGTACAATGAGCAGTTCTTC